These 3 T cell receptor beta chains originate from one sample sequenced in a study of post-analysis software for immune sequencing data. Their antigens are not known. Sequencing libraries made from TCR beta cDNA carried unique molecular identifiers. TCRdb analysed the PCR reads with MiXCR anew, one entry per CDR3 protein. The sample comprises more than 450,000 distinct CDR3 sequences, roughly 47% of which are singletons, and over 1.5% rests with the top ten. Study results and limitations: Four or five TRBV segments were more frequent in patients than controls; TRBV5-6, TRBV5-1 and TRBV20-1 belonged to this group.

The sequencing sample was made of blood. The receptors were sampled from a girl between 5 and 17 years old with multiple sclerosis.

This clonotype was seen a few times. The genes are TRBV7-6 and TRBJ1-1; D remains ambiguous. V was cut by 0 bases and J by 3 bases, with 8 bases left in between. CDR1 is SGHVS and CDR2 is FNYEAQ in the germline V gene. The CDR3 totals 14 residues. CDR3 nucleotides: TGTGCCAGCAGCTTAGCGGGTCTAGACACTGAAGCTTTCTTT. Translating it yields CASSLAGLDTEAFF.

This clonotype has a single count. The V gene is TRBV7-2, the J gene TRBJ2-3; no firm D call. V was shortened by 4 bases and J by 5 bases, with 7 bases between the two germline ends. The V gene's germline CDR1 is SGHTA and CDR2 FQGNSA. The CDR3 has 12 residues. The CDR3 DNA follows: TGTGCCAGCAGCTCTATTAGAGATACGCAGTATTTT. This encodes CASSSIRDTQYF. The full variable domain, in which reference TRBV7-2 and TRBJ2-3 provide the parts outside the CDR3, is GAGVSQSPSNKVTEKGKDVELRCDPISGHTALYWYRQSLGQGLEFLIYFQGNSAPDKSGLPSDRFSAERTGGSVSTLTIQRTQQEDSAVYLCASSSIRDTQYFGPGTRLTVL.

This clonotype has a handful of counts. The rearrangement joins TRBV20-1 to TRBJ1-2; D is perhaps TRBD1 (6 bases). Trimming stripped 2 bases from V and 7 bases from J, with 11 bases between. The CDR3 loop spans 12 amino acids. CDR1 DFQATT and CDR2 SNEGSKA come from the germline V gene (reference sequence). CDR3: CSARPTGGGYTF. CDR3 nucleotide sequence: TGCAGTGCTAGACCGACAGGAGGTGGCTACACCTTC.